This TCR beta chain is from a study of Graves' ophthalmopathy and Graves' hyperthyroidism. Study observations and caveats: With around 88% sensitivity and less than 83% specificity, a 13-signature model separated ophthalmopathy from stable hyperthyroidism. Detected in blood as well were most expanded thyroid clonotypes with frequency above 0.001.

In regard to this clonotype: The antigen remains undetermined.

Per the germline V gene, CDR1 is KGHSH and CDR2 is LQKENI. This CDR3 spans 14 amino acids. V was trimmed by 5 bases and J by 4 bases, leaving 14 bases between them. The TCR beta CDR3 regions underwent amplification from RNA transcripts. Amplification began with first-round RT-PCR using HTBI primers, then second-round multiplex PCR was performed. TCRdb re-analysed the multiplex PCR reads in MiXCR, keeping a single row per CDR3 protein. The sample lists about 740,000 distinct CDR3 sequences, 40% occurring once. The V and J genes are TRBV18 and TRBJ1-1, with D possibly TRBD1 on 5 matching bases. The TCR sequence derives from an adult man with Graves' ophthalmopathy. Sequencing used peripheral blood. The CDR3 sequence: CASSGRVSGTEAFF. CDR3 sequence (DNA): TGTGCCAGCTCAGGCAGGGTGTCGGGCACTGAAGCTTTCTTT.